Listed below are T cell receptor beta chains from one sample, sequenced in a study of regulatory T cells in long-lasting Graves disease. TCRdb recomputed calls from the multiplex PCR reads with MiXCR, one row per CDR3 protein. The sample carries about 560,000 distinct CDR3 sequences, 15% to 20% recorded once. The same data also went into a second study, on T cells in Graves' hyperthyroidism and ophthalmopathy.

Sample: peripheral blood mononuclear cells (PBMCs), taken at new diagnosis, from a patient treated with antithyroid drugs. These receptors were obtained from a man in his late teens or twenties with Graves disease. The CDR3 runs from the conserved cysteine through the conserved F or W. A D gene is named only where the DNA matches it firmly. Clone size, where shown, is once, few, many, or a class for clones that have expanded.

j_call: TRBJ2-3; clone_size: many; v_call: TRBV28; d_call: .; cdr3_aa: CASSSGTLITDTQYF; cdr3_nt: TGTGCCAGCAGTTCCGGGACTCTTATCACAGATACGCAGTATTTT
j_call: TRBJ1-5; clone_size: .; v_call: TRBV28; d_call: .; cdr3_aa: CASSLWQAGGQPQHF; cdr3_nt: TGTGCCAGCAGTTTATGGCAGGCGGGGGGTCAGCCCCAGCATTTT
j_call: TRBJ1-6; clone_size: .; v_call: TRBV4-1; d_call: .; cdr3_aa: CASSQDFSSYSPLHF; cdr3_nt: TGCGCCAGCAGCCAAGATTTTTCGAGCTATTCACCCCTCCACTTT
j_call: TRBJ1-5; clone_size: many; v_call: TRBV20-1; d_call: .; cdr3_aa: CSATPDSNQPQHF; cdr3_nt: TGCAGTGCCACACCGGACAGCAATCAGCCCCAGCATTTT
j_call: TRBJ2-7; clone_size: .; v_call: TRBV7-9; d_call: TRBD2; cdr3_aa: CASSIPTSGSYEQYF; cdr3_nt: TGTGCCAGCAGCATCCCGACTAGCGGGAGCTACGAGCAGTACTTC
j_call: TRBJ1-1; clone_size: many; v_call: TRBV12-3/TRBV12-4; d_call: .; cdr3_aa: CASSVAGGGTEAFF; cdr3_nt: TGTGCCAGCAGTGTCGCGGGGGGGGGCACTGAAGCTTTCTTT
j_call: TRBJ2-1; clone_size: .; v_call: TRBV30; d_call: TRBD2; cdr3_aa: CAWSVGLGGSEQFF; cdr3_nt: TGTGCCTGGAGTGTGGGACTAGGAGGTTCTGAGCAGTTCTTC
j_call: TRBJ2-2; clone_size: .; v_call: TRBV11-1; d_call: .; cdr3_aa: CASRRDRETGELVF; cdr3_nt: TGTGCCAGCAGGCGGGACAGAGAAACCGGGGAGCTGGTTTTT
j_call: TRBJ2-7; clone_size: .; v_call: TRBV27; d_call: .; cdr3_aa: CASSPRDMYYEQYF; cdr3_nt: TGTGCCAGCAGCCCCCGGGACATGTACTACGAGCAGTACTTC
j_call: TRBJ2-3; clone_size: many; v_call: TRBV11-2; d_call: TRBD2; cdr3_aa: CASSRLAGGPATQYF; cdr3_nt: TGTGCCAGCAGCCGTTTAGCGGGAGGGCCCGCTACGCAGTATTTT
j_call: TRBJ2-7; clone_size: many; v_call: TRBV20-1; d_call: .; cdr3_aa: CSARAQYRGEQYF; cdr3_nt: TGCAGTGCTAGAGCACAATATAGGGGCGAGCAGTACTTC
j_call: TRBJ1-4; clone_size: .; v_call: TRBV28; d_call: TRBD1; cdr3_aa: CASSLWGAQGDKLFF; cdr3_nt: TGTGCCAGCAGTCTTTGGGGTGCCCAGGGGGATAAACTGTTTTTT
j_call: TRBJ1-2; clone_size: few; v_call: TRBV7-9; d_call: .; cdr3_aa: CASSEDGPQQHYGYTF; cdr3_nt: TGTGCCAGCAGCGAAGACGGGCCCCAGCAGCACTATGGCTACACCTTC
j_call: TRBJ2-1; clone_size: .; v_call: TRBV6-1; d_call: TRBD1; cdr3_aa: CASTPGTGGMGEQFF; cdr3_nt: TGTGCCAGCACCCCCGGGACAGGGGGCATGGGTGAGCAGTTCTTC
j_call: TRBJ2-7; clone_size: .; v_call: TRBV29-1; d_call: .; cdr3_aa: CSATRGPQNTYEQYF; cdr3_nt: TGCAGCGCCACGCGGGGCCCGCAAAACACCTACGAGCAGTACTTC
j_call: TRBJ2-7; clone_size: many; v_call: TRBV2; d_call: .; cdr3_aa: CASSEDGMGVSEQYF; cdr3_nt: TGTGCCAGCAGTGAGGACGGGATGGGAGTCTCCGAGCAGTACTTC
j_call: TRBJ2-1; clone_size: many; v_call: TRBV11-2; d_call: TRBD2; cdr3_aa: CASSGTSGRAPNEQFF; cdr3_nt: TGTGCCAGCAGCGGGACTAGCGGGAGGGCCCCCAATGAGCAGTTCTTC
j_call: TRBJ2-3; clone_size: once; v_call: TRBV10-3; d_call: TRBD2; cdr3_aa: CAISSTSGSTDTQYF; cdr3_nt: TGTGCCATCAGTTCGACTAGCGGGAGCACAGATACGCAGTATTTT
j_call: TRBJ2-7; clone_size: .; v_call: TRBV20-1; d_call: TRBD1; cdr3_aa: CSARDHADRGGGDEQYF; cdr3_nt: TGCAGTGCTAGAGATCATGCGGACAGGGGGGGAGGTGACGAGCAGTACTTC
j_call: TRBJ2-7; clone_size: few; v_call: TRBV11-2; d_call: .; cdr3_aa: CASSLLTANSYEQYF; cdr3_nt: TGTGCCAGCAGCTTACTAACGGCTAACTCCTACGAGCAGTACTTC